The 29 T cell receptor beta chains presented below share a single source sample, sequenced in a study of radiation and T cells in renal cell carcinoma (TCRdb year 2020). Per the publication, the time point label means: blood 2 weeks post-SBRT. The treatment or condition label, read with the paper, signifies: 15 Gy SBRT to primary tumor, nephrectomy 4 weeks later. The library was obtained by the immunoSEQ multiplex PCR assay. Here the immuneACCESS table is served through TCRdb, limited to in-frame sequences with V and J called. Missing clones are a known gap in these copies; in checked studies unresolved V genes cover under half, and the rest lacks a known reason. The sample table contains 100,000 to 150,000 clones; only one count was recorded for 88% of them. Together, the top ten hold 5.5% to 6.5% of the sample. Material: blood, obtained from a patient whose treatment included radiotherapy and nephrectomy. All receptors derive from a woman between 65 and 79 years old with renal cell carcinoma.

The chain has TRBV13 and TRBJ2-3; the D is unclear. The CDR3 consists of 16 residues. Germline loops: CDR1 PRHDT, CDR2 FYEKMQ (reference sequence). Trimming stripped 1 base from V and 3 bases from J, with 14 bases between. The CDR3 protein is CASSLVFPGLTDTQYF. As DNA, the CDR3 is TGTGCCAGCAGCTTAGTATTTCCCGGGCTAACAGATACGCAGTATTTT.

The V and J genes are TRBV6-5 and TRBJ2-1, with TRBD1 as a possible D gene (6 bases). The germline gives CDR1 MNHEY, CDR2 SVGAGI. The CDR3 length is 11 residues. The V end lost 8 bases, the J end lost 7 bases, and 9 bases lay between the germline ends. The DNA for the CDR3 is TGTGCCAGCTCTCAGGGGAATGAGCAGTTCTTC. Protein sequence: CASSQGNEQFF.

The table lists this clone with a count of one. The J gene is TRBJ1-2, the V gene TRBV30; 9 bases match TRBD1. CDR1 is GTSNPN, CDR2 SVGIG, per germline (reference sequence). There are 13 residues in the CDR3. Germline trimming cut 6 bases from V and 5 bases from J; bases unmatched to any gene: 7. CDR3 nucleotides: TGTGCCTGCACGGGACAGGGAGTTTATGGCTACACCTTC. Encoded protein: CACTGQGVYGYTF.

The V call is TRBV6-5, the J call TRBJ1-1; D is undetermined. CDR3 size: 13 residues. Trimming shortened V by 0 bases and J by 3 bases, and 5 bases separated the two germline ends. Germline V gene data show CDR1 as MNHEY and CDR2 as SVGAGI. CDR3 in amino acids: CASSYSGYTEAFF. CDR3 DNA sequence: TGTGCCAGCAGTTACTCGGGATACACTGAAGCTTTCTTT.

The chain links TRBV10-3 to TRBJ1-4; D perhaps matches TRBD1 (5 bases). Germline assignment: CDR1 ENHRY and CDR2 SYGVKD. The CDR3 runs 15 residues. Trimming took off 3 bases at V and 3 bases at J, with 11 bases between the two ends. CDR3 DNA: TGTGCCATCAGTGAAATGGGGGAATCTAATGAAAAACTGTTTTTT. Translation gives CAISEMGESNEKLFF.

This clone was counted a single time. The chain combines TRBV14 with TRBJ2-6, with TRBD1 matching over 7 bases. CDR1 and CDR2 (germline): SGHDN, FVKESK. The CDR3 runs 18 residues. V trimming: 4 bases; J trimming: 0 bases; junction bases outside the gene matches: 9. DNA for the CDR3: TGTGCCAGCAGCCGACTACAGGGGTTTAGCTCTGGGGCCAACGTCCTGACTTTC. Translated, it gives CASSRLQGFSSGANVLTF. Combining the CDR3 with reference TRBV14 and TRBJ2-6 gives the whole variable domain EAGVTQFPSHSVIEKGQTVTLRCDPISGHDNLYWYRRVMGKEIKFLLHFVKESKQDESGMPNNRFLAERTGGTYSTLKVQPAELEDSGVYFCASSRLQGFSSGANVLTFGAGSRLTVL.

Note on this clone: A junction boundary mismatches the germline segment, possibly from a read error. J is TRBJ1-6 and V is TRBV7-7; maybe TRBD1 (5 bases). The CDR3 consists of 21 residues. From germline, CDR1 is SSHAT and CDR2 FNYEAQ (reference sequence). This chain's CDR3 is CASSYEDTGVVKNSYNSPLHF. The CDR3 DNA sequence: TGTGCTAGCAGCTACGAAGACACAGGAGTCGTAAAGAACTCCTATAATTCACCCCTCCACTTT.

J is TRBJ1-2 and V is TRBV6-6, with D maybe TRBD1 (5 bases). Looked up from germline, CDR1 is MNHNY and CDR2 is SVGAGI (reference sequence). There are 13 residues in the CDR3. Trimming shortened V by 6 bases and J by 8 bases, and 16 bases separated the two germline ends. CDR3 sequence: CASSPVGQGGYTF. CDR3 DNA sequence: TGTGCCAGCAGCCCCGTGGGTCAGGGAGGCTACACCTTC.

The V call is TRBV11-2, the J call TRBJ1-5; a weak D match, TRBD1 (6 bases). Germline loops: CDR1 SGHAT, CDR2 FQNNGV. The CDR3 sequence is 16 residues long. V shed 3 bases and J shed 5 bases, with 17 bases lying between them. CDR3 residues: CASSLGLRGGDQPQHF. CDR3 nucleotide sequence: TGTGCCAGCAGCTTGGGGCTAAGGGGGGGCGATCAGCCCCAGCATTTT.

V is TRBV4-3 and J is TRBJ1-4; D is undetermined. V was pared by 4 bases and J by 6 bases, with 18 bases between. The germline CDR1 and CDR2 sequences are LGHNA and YSLEER. This CDR3 is built from 16 residues. The CDR3 loop reads CASSPSGRGIHEKLFF. DNA for the CDR3: TGCGCCAGCAGCCCCTCCGGGCGGGGAATTCATGAAAAACTGTTTTTT.

The rearrangement uses TRBV7-8 and TRBJ1-1; TRBD1 agrees at 8 bases. V trimming: 5 bases; J trimming: 1 base; junction bases outside the gene matches: 3. Germline CDR1 and CDR2: SGHVS and FQNEAQ. The CDR3 has 14 residues. The CDR3 DNA reads TGTGCCAGCAGCGTCACAGGGGGGAACACTGAAGCTTTCTTT. Protein product: CASSVTGGNTEAFF.

This clone was recorded only once. The CDR3 loop reads CAWSAGSNYGYTF. The CDR3 DNA follows: TGTGCCTGGAGTGCGGGTTCAAACTATGGCTACACCTTC. The chain combines TRBV30 with TRBJ1-2, with no clear D. Deletions cut 1 base from V and 2 bases from J, with 8 bases between. CDR3 size: 13 residues. CDR1 and CDR2 (germline): GTSNPN, SVGIG (reference sequence).

The CDR3 DNA sequence: TGTGCCAGCACCGAGACAGGGAGCTCCTATAATTCACCCCTCCACTTT. Translation gives CASTETGSSYNSPLHF. The gene calls are TRBV28 and TRBJ1-6; 7 bases map to TRBD1. This CDR3 has 16 residues. CDR1 is MDHEN and CDR2 is SYDVKM in the germline V gene. J gave up 0 bases and V 7 bases, and 6 bases lay outside the gene matches.

The V gene is TRBV28, the J gene TRBJ1-4, with 10 bases aligning to TRBD1. This CDR3 has 18 residues. V gave up 5 bases and J gave up 0 bases; unmatched junction bases: 9. Germline V gene sequence: CDR1 MDHEN, CDR2 SYDVKM. The CDR3 reads CASSLFGTGVTTNEKLFF. CDR3 nucleotide sequence: TGTGCCAGCAGTCTATTCGGGACAGGGGTTACAACTAATGAAAAACTGTTTTTT. Looking up the rest from reference TRBV28 and TRBJ1-4 gives the full variable domain: DVKVTQSSRYLVKRTGEKVFLECVQDMDHENMFWYRQDPGLGLRLIYFSYDVKMKEKGDIPEGYSVSREKKERFSLILESASTNQTSMYLCASSLFGTGVTTNEKLFFGSGTQLSVL.

V gene TRBV7-2 combines with J gene TRBJ2-5, with 14 bases identical to TRBD2. V lost 2 bases and J lost 4; bases outside the gene matches: 6. The length of the CDR3 is 17 residues. Germline V gene data show CDR1 as SGHTA and CDR2 as FQGNSA. The CDR3 region has the DNA TGTGCCAGCAGCTTAAGGCGGACTAGCGGGGGGCGAGAGACCCAGTACTTC. Translation: CASSLRRTSGGRETQYF.

This clone was observed once. The genes are TRBV9 and TRBJ2-1; 14 nucleotides match TRBD2. The CDR3 consists of 14 residues. The junction had 3 bases not matched to a gene; V was cut back by 5 bases and J by 8 bases. The germline CDR1 and CDR2 sequences are SGDLS and YYNGEE. This CDR3 reads CASSPGLAGDEQFF. CDR3 DNA sequence: TGTGCCAGCAGTCCGGGACTAGCGGGGGATGAGCAGTTCTTC.

The J gene is TRBJ2-3, the V gene TRBV5-6; TRBD2 aligns across 11 bases. The CDR3 extends over 12 amino acids. The V gene end was trimmed by 4 bases and the J gene end by 8 bases; junction bases not matched to a gene: 0. Germline V lookup: CDR1 SGHDT, CDR2 YYEEEE. The CDR3 DNA sequence: TGTGCCAGCAGCGGGACTAGCGGTACGCAGTATTTT. As protein: CASSGTSGTQYF.

The chain links TRBV5-1 to TRBJ1-3; D is perhaps TRBD1 (5 bases). The CDR3 is 16 residues long. Germline-derived CDR1 and CDR2 are SGHRS and YFSETQ. V shed 3 bases and J shed 0 bases, with 13 bases lying between them. The CDR3 DNA is TGCGCCAGCAGCTCCGACAGAGCTTCCTCTGGAAACACCATATATTTT. This codes for CASSSDRASSGNTIYF.

J is TRBJ2-7 and V is TRBV2, with 7 bases aligning to TRBD1. The CDR3 totals 13 residues. Germline CDR1 reads SNHLY; CDR2 reads FYNNEI. Trimming at V came to 7 bases and at J to 1 base, leaving 4 bases not matched to a gene. CDR3 region: CASMGDRSYEQYF. The CDR3 DNA reads TGTGCCAGCATGGGGGACAGATCCTACGAGCAGTACTTC.

The rearrangement links TRBV11-2 to TRBJ2-2, with D unresolved. Between the trimmed V and J ends, which lost 6 bases and 6 bases, there was a span of 17 bases. Germline assignment: CDR1 SGHAT and CDR2 FQNNGV. CDR3 length: 15 residues. The CDR3: CASRLNPLEAGELFF. CDR3 sequence (DNA): TGTGCCAGCAGACTCAACCCATTGGAAGCCGGGGAGCTGTTTTTT.

The chain has TRBV5-6 and TRBJ1-5, with unresolved D. V was clipped by 0 bases and J by 2 bases, with 9 bases between them. CDR1 is SGHDT and CDR2 is YYEEEE in the germline V gene. The CDR3 runs to 15 residues. CDR3 residues: CASSLVGNGNQPQHF. The CDR3 coding sequence is TGTGCCAGCAGCTTGGTGGGTAATGGCAATCAGCCCCAGCATTTT.

V gene TRBV5-1 combines with J gene TRBJ2-7; 11 nucleotides match TRBD2. The CDR3 loop spans 17 amino acids. The junction had 11 bases not matched to a gene; V was cut back by 4 bases and J by 2 bases. In germline, CDR1 is SGHRS, CDR2 YFSETQ. CDR3 residues: CASSPPLAGGPTYEQYF. DNA for the CDR3: TGCGCCAGCAGCCCTCCCCTAGCGGGGGGCCCTACCTACGAGCAGTACTTC.

The chain joins TRBV19 to TRBJ1-2; a possible D gene is TRBD1 (6 bases). This CDR3 has 15 amino acids. CDR1 LNHDA and CDR2 SQIVND come from the germline V gene (reference sequence). Deletions cut 5 bases from V and 4 bases from J, with 17 bases between. The CDR3 DNA reads TGTGCCAGTAGTTTCTTGACAGGAGCGATCTATGGCTACACCTTC. Translated: CASSFLTGAIYGYTF.

The genes are TRBV9 and TRBJ1-3, with no clear D. The CDR3 sequence is 13 residues long. The germline V gene encodes CDR1 SGDLS and CDR2 YYNGEE. With 4 bases removed from V and 0 bases from J, the gap between germline ends came to 5 bases. CDR3 amino acids: CASSLGSGNTIYF. DNA of the CDR3: TGTGCCAGCAGCCTGGGCTCTGGAAACACCATATATTTT.

In its sample, this clone was seen a few times. The chain has TRBV25-1 and TRBJ1-1; TRBD1 is a possible D gene (6 bases). This CDR3 has 13 residues. Per germline, CDR1 MGHDK and CDR2 SYGVNS. V was pared by 8 bases and J by 5 bases, with 15 bases between. CDR3 protein: CASSSTGNTEAFF. The CDR3 region has the DNA TGTGCCAGCTCGTCTACAGGGAATACTGAAGCTTTCTTT.

This chain joins TRBV2 and TRBJ1-5; 7 nucleotides align to TRBD1. Looked up from germline, CDR1 is SNHLY and CDR2 is FYNNEI. V was clipped by 4 bases and J by 3 bases; unmatched bases: 6. CDR3 length: 15 residues. For the CDR3, the DNA is TGTGCCAGCAGTGGACAGGGAATGAACAATCAGCCCCAGCATTTT. It translates to CASSGQGMNNQPQHF. The full variable domain, rest sourced from reference TRBV2 and TRBJ1-5, is EPEVTQTPSHQVTQMGQEVILRCVPISNHLYFYWYRQILGQKVEFLVSFYNNEISEKSEIFDDQFSVERPDGSNFTLKIRSTKLEDSAMYFCASSGQGMNNQPQHFGDGTRLSIL.

This chain links TRBV20-1 with TRBJ2-1; D could derive from TRBD1 or TRBD2 (5 bases each). Germline CDR1 and CDR2: DFQATT and SNEGSKA (reference sequence). Trimming removed 6 bases at V and 7 bases at J, with 10 bases between. The CDR3 has 11 amino acids. The CDR3 DNA reads TGCAGTGCCTGGGACGTAAATGAGCAGTTCTTC. Amino acids: CSAWDVNEQFF.

Only one count was recorded for this clone. The chain employs TRBV7-8 and TRBJ2-7; 10 positions agree with TRBD1. CDR1 is SGHVS and CDR2 is FQNEAQ in the germline V gene. Trimming removed 5 bases from V and 4 bases from J; junction bases left unmatched: 11. This CDR3 is built from 16 residues. In nucleotides, the CDR3 is TGTGCCAGCAGCACATCCCGGGACAGGGGAGAGTACGAGCAGTACTTC. This sequence encodes CASSTSRDRGEYEQYF. The full variable domain, its missing parts supplied by reference TRBV7-8 and TRBJ2-7, is GAGVSQSPRYKVAKRGQDVALRCDPISGHVSLFWYQQALGQGPEFLTYFQNEAQLDKSGLPSDRFFAERPEGSVSTLKIQRTQQEDSAVYLCASSTSRDRGEYEQYFGPGTRLTVT.

The chain is built from TRBV7-9 and TRBJ1-3; D is unclear. Germline CDR1 reads SEHNR; CDR2 reads FQNEAQ (reference sequence). V lost 5 bases to trimming and J lost 0 bases, with 8 bases between them. The CDR3 has 14 residues. CDR3 loop: CASSPFSSGNTIYF. For the CDR3, the DNA is TGTGCCAGCAGCCCCTTTAGCTCTGGAAACACCATATATTTT. Full variable domain (remainder filled in from reference TRBV7-9 and TRBJ1-3): DTGVSQNPRHKITKRGQNVTFRCDPISEHNRLYWYRQTLGQGPEFLTYFQNEAQLEKSRLLSDRFSAERPKGSFSTLEIQRTEQGDSAMYLCASSPFSSGNTIYFGEGSWLTVV.